The clone carrying this T cell receptor (beta chain) has just a few counts. Its antigen is currently unknown. This specimen belongs to a study of Graves' ophthalmopathy and Graves' hyperthyroidism. Study-wide results and limits: Separation of ophthalmopathy from stable hyperthyroidism was achieved by a 13-signature model, at around 89% sensitivity and around 81% specificity.

Beta-chain TCR CDR3 regions were amplified from RNA transcripts. The library came from an HTBI-primed first-round RT-PCR and a second-round multiplex PCR. TCRdb called the multiplex PCR reads again in MiXCR, with one record for every CDR3 protein. The table has approximately 640,000 distinct CDR3 sequences, about two fifths seen once. The clonotype originates from an adult man with Graves' ophthalmopathy. What was sequenced was peripheral blood.

CDR3 coding DNA: TGTGCCAGCAGCCCACTAGGGGGCGCCAGGAATCCCGGGGAGCTGTTTTTT. This sequence encodes CASSPLGGARNPGELFF. The V call is TRBV7-2, the J call TRBJ2-2; 7 bases are a match to TRBD1. The ends lost 5 bases at V and 6 bases at J; junction bases unmatched: 15. CDR3 length: 17 residues. Germline values: CDR1 SGHTA, CDR2 FQGNSA.